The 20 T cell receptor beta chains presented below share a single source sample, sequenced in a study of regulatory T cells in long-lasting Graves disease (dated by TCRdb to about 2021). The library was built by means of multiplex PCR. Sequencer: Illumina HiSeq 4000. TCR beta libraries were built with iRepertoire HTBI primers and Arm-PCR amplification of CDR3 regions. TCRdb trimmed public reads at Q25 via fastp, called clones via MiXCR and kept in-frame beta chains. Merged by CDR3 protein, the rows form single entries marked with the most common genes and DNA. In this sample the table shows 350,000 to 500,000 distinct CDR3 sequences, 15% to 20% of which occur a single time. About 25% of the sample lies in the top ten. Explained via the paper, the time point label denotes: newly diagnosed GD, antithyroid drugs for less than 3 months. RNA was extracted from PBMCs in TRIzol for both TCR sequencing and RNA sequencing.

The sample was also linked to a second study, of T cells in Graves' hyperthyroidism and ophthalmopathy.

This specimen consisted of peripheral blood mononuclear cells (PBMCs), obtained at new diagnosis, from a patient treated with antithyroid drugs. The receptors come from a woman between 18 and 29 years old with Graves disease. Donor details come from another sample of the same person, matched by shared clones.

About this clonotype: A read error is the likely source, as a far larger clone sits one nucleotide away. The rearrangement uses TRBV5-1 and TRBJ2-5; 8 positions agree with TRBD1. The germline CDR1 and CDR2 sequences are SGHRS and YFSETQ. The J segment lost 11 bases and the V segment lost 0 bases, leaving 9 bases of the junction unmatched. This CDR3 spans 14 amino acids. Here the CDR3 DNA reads TGCGCCAGCAGCTTGGCCGCAGGGGGCAATGAGCAGTACTTC. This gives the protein CASSLAAGGNEQYF.

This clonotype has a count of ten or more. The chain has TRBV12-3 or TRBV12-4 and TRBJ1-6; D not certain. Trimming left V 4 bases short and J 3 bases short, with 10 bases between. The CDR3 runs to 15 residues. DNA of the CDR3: TGTGCCAGCAGTTATCACCAGGACTATAATTCACCCCTCCACTTT. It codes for CASSYHQDYNSPLHF.

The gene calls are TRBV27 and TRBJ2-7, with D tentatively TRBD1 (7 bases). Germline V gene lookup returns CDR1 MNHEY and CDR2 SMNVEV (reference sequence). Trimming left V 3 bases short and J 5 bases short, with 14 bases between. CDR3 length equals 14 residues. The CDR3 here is CASSFGGGADEQYF. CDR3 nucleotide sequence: TGTGCCAGCAGTTTTGGAGGGGGCGCGGACGAGCAGTACTTC.

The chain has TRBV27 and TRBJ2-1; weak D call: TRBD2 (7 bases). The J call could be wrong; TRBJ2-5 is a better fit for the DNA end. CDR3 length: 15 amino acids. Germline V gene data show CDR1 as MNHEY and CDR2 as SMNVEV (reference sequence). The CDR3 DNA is TGTGCCAGCGCCACGGGTAGGGGGGGTCAAGAGACCCAGTACTTC. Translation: CASATGRGGQETQYF.

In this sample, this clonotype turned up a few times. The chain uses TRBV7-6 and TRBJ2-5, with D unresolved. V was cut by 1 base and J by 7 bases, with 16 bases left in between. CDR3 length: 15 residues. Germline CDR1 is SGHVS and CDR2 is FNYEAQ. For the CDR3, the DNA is TGTGCCAGCAGCTTAGGAGCACGGAGAAAGGGGACCCAGTACTTC. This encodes CASSLGARRKGTQYF.

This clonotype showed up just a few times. The CDR3 DNA reads TGTGCCACTCTGGACAGGACTTTCTCTGGGGCCAACGTCCTGACTTTC. This translates into CATLDRTFSGANVLTF. The V call is TRBV25-1, the J call TRBJ2-6; 7 nucleotides line up with TRBD1. The ends lost 10 bases at V and 0 bases at J; junction bases unmatched: 9. This CDR3 comprises 16 residues. Germline V gene lookup returns CDR1 MGHDK and CDR2 SYGVNS.

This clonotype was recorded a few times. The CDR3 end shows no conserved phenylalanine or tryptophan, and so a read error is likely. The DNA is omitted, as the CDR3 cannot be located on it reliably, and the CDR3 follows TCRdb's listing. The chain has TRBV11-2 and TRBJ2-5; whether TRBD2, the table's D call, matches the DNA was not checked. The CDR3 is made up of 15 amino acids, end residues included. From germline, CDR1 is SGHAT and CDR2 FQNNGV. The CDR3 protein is CASSLTAGPQETEYL.

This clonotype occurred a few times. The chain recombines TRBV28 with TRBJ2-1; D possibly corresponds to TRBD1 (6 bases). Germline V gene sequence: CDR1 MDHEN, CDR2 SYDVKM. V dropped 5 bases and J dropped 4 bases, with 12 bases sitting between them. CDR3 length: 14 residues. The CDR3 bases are TGTGCCAGCAGTCCGTACAGGGAGTACAATGAGCAGTTCTTC. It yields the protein CASSPYREYNEQFF.

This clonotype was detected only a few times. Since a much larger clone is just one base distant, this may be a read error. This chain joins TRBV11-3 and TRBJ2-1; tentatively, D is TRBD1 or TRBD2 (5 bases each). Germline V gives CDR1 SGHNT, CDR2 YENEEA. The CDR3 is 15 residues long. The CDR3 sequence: CASSLHGTSYNEQSF. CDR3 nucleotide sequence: TGTGCCAGCAGCTTACACGGGACCTCCTACAATGAGCAGTCCTTC.

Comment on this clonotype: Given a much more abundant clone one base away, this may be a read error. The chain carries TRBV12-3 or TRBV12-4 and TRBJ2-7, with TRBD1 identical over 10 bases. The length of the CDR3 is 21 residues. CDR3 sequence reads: CVSSYWTGTGVRETTDYEQYF. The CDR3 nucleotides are TGTGTCAGCAGTTACTGGACCGGGACAGGGGTTCGGGAAACCACCGATTACGAGCAGTACTTC.

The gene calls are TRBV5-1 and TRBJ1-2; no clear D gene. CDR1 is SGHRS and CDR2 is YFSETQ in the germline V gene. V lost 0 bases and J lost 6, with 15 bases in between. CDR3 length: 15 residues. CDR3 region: CASSLGSHGGNGYTF. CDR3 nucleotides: TGCGCCAGCAGCTTGGGTTCGCACGGCGGGAATGGCTACACCTTC. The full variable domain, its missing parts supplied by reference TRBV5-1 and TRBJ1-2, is KAGVTQTPRYLIKTRGQQVTLSCSPISGHRSVSWYQQTPGQGLQFLFEYFSETQRNKGNFPGRFSGRQFSNSRSEMNVSTLELGDSALYLCASSLGSHGGNGYTFGSGTRLTVV.

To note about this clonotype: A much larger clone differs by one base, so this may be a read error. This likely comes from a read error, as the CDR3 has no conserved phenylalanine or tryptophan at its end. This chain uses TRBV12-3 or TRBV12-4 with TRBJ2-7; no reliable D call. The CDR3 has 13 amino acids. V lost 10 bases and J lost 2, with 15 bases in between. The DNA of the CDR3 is TGTGCCACCGCCCGCGGAACTCCCTACGAGCAGTACCTC. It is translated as CATARGTPYEQYL.

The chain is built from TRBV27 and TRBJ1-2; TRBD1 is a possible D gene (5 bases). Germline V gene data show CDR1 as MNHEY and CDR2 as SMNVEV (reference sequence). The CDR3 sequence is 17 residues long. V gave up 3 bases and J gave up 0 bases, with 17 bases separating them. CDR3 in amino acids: CASSFVGSPGPNYGYTF. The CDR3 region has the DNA TGTGCCAGCAGTTTTGTTGGGTCCCCGGGACCTAACTATGGCTACACCTTC.

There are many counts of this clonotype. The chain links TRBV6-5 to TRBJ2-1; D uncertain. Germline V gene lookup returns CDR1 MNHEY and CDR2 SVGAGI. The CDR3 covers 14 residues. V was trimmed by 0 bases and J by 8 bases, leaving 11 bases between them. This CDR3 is CASSYSAGWDEQFF. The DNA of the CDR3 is TGTGCCAGCAGTTACTCGGCAGGATGGGATGAGCAGTTCTTC.

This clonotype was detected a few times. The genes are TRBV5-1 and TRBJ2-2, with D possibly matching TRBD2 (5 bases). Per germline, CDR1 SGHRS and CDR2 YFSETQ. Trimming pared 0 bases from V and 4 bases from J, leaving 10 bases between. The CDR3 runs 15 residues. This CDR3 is CASSLGGAGTGELFF. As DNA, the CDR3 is TGCGCCAGCAGCTTGGGGGGAGCTGGCACCGGGGAGCTGTTTTTT.

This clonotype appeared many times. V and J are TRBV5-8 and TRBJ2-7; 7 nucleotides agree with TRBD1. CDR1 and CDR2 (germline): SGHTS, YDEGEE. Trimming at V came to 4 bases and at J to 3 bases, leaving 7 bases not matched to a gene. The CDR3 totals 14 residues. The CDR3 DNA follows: TGTGCCAGCAGCGGCCGGGACAGAGACTACGAGCAGTACTTC. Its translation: CASSGRDRDYEQYF.

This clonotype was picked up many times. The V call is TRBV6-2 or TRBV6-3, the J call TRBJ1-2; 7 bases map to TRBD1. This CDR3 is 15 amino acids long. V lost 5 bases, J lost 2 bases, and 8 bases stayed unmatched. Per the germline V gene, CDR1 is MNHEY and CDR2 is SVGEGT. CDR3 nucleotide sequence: TGTGCCAGCAGTCAGGCGACAGGGCTCAACTATGGCTACACCTTC. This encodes CASSQATGLNYGYTF.

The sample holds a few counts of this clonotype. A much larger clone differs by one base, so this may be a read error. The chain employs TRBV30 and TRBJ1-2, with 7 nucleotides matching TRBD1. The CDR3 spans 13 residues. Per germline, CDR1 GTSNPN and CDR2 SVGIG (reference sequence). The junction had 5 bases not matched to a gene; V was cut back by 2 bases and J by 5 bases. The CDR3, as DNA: TGTGCCTGGAGTTCGGGACAGCCATATGGCTACACCTTC. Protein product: CAWSSGQPYGYTF. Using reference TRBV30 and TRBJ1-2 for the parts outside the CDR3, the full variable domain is SQTIHQWPATLVQPVGSPLSLECTVEGTSNPNLYWYRQAAGRGLQLLFYSVGIGQISSEVPQNLSASRPQDRQFILSSKKLLLSDSGFYLCAWSSGQPYGYTFGSGTRLTVV.

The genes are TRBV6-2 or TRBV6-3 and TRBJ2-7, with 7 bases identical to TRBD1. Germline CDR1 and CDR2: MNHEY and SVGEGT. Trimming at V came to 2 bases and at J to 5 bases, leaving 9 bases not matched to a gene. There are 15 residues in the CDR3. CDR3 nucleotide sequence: TGTGCCAGCAGTTACCGTGTGAAGGGGGCGGACGAGCAGTACTTC. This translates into CASSYRVKGADEQYF.

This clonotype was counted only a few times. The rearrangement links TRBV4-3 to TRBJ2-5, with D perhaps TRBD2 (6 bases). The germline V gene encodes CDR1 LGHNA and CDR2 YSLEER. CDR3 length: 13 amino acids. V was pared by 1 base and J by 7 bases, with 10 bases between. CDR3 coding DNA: TGCGCCAGCAGCCAAGCGGAGGGCGCGACCCAGTACTTC. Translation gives CASSQAEGATQYF.